This T cell receptor (beta chain) was sequenced in a study of T cell responses to AZD1222 COVID-19 vaccine. In the study overall: The study pooled second doses at about 4 or about 12 weeks. Study observations and caveats: Spike regions recognized by vaccine-associated CD4 TCRs spanned the protein, led by 160-218 and 743-854.

With respect to this clone: Its antigen is unidentified.

Some clones are missing from TCRdb's copy, which holds only in-frame ones; the method was immunoSEQ multiplex PCR. The data show approximately 73,000 clones, around 84% seen once. Per germline, CDR1 KGHSH and CDR2 LQKENI. The CDR3 contains 16 residues. Trimming cost V 1 base and J 2 bases, with 14 bases left between them. The receptor comes from an adult in good health. This sample comprised peripheral blood, obtained on day 0 of AZD1222 vaccination. The chain couples TRBV18 to TRBJ1-1; D gene unclear. CDR3 bases: TGTGCCAGCTCACCACAGACCCGAGGTTTTAACACTGAAGCTTTCTTT. It is translated as CASSPQTRGFNTEAFF.